A selection of T cell receptor beta chains follows, all from one sample in a study of blood T cell repertoires in COVID-19. Clones were read by immunoSEQ multiplex PCR, and TCRdb kept only the in-frame ones, dropping some. The table includes about 320,000 clones, more than 70% detected once. Sequenced material: peripheral blood. Receptors originate from a woman in her thirties with COVID-19, enrolled during active disease. CDR3s include the opening cysteine and the closing phenylalanine or tryptophan. A D gene is named only where the DNA matches it firmly. Clone size is not always given. Where it is, it says once, few, many or a class for expanded clones.

J gene | clone size | V gene | D gene | CDR3 DNA | CDR3 protein
TRBJ1-1 | . | TRBV5-1 | . | TGCGCCAGCAGCTTCAGGGTGGGCACTGAAGCTTTCTTT | CASSFRVGTEAFF
TRBJ2-2 | once | TRBV7-7 | . | TGTGCCAGCAGCCCTGGACTCGTAGGGACCGGGGAGCTGTTTTTT | CASSPGLVGTGELFF
TRBJ2-1 | . | TRBV7-8 | TRBD2 | TGTGCCAGCAGCTTAGGGTCCCGGGGGGAAGAAAACAATGAGCAGTTCTTC | CASSLGSRGEENNEQFF
TRBJ1-4 | . | TRBV4-2 | . | TGTGCCAGCAGCCGCCAGGGTTTAAATGAAAAACTGTTTTTT | CASSRQGLNEKLFF
TRBJ1-1 | . | TRBV13 | . | TGTGAACGAGGGAACACTGAAGCTTTCTTT | CERGNTEAFF
TRBJ1-2 | . | TRBV5-6 | . | TGTGCCAGCAGCTTGCCCCGCTATGGCTACACCTTC | CASSLPRYGYTF
TRBJ1-2 | . | TRBV6-5 | TRBD1 | TGTGCCAGCAGTTACGGACAGGGAAGCTATGGCTACACCTTC | CASSYGQGSYGYTF
TRBJ2-3 | . | TRBV4-1 | TRBD2 | TGCGCCAGCAGGGGAGTTGGGGGGGCAGATACGCAGTATTTT | CASRGVGGADTQYF
TRBJ2-2 | few | TRBV6-5 | . | TGTGCCAGCAGTACCAGTACCGGGGAGCTGTTTTTT | CASSTSTGELFF
TRBJ2-5 | . | TRBV6-5 | . | TGTGCCACCCTCGGGGTAAAGACCCAGTACTTC | CATLGVKTQYF
TRBJ1-5 | . | TRBV23-1 | . | TGCGCCAGCAGTCAATCTAGGGGCGTCGGACAGCCCCAGCATTTT | CASSQSRGVGQPQHF
TRBJ2-3 | few | TRBV18 | TRBD1 | TGTGCCAGCTCAAACGGACAGGGGGCCAGCACAGATACGCAGTATTTT | CASSNGQGASTDTQYF
TRBJ1-3 | . | TRBV18 | TRBD1 | TGTGCCAGCTCACGCCCGGGACAGGGCTCTGGAAACACCATATATTTT | CASSRPGQGSGNTIYF
TRBJ1-2 | . | TRBV7-2 | . | TGTGCCAGCAAAAGGGAGGGGAACTATGGCTACACCTTC | CASKREGNYGYTF
TRBJ2-3 | . | TRBV10-1 | TRBD2 | TGCGCCAGCAGTGAGTCTGGGGCTAGCGGGGAGAAAGATACGCAGTATTTT | CASSESGASGEKDTQYF
TRBJ2-5 | . | TRBV2 | . | TGTGCCAGCAGGGTCGGCGGCAGGGTCGTCGAAGAGACCCAGTACTTC | CASRVGGRVVEETQYF
TRBJ1-2 | . | TRBV3-1/TRBV3-2 | . | TGTGCCAGCAGTATAACGGAGGACTATGGCTACACCTTC | CASSITEDYGYTF
TRBJ2-7 | . | TRBV6-5 | TRBD1 | TGTGCCAGCAGTAAGGGACAGGGGGTCTCCTACGAGCAGTACTTC | CASSKGQGVSYEQYF
TRBJ1-1 | . | TRBV3-1/TRBV3-2 | TRBD1 | TGTGCCAGCAGAAGGACAGGGTCCACTGAAGCTTTCTTT | CASRRTGSTEAFF
TRBJ1-3 | . | TRBV18 | . | TGTGCCAGCTCACCATGGCCCTCTGGAAACACCATATATTTT | CASSPWPSGNTIYF
TRBJ1-3 | . | TRBV28 | . | TGTGCCAGCAGTTACCGAGGACTCATGAGAAACACCATATATTTT | CASSYRGLMRNTIYF
TRBJ1-2 | . | TRBV20-1 | . | TGCAGTGCTAGCCCTGACTATGGCTACACCTTC | CSASPDYGYTF
TRBJ1-4 | . | TRBV4-2 | . | TGTGCCAGCAGCCAAGATCAAGGGAGGGGTCGGCCTAATGAAAAACTGTTTTTT | CASSQDQGRGRPNEKLFF
TRBJ1-5 | once | TRBV15 | . | TGTGCCACCAGCAGAGAGTATAGCAATCAGCCCCAGCATTTT | CATSREYSNQPQHF
TRBJ2-1 | . | TRBV27 | TRBD2 | TGTGCCAGCAGACCTAAAGACATGACCGGGACTAGTTTCAATGAGCAGTTCTTC | CASRPKDMTGTSFNEQFF
TRBJ1-5 | once | TRBV19 | . | TGTGCCAGTAACTTCCGTTTGAGCAATCAGCCCCAGCATTTT | CASNFRLSNQPQHF
TRBJ2-7 | . | TRBV3-1/TRBV3-2 | . | TGTGCCAGCAGCCAAGCTCTAGTGCCCTACGAGCAGTACTTC | CASSQALVPYEQYF
TRBJ1-4 | few | TRBV5-8 | TRBD1 | TGTGCCAGCAGCTTAAGGACAGGGGTAACTAATGAAAAACTGTTTTTT | CASSLRTGVTNEKLFF
TRBJ1-5 | few | TRBV21-1 | . | TGTGCCAGCCGCGATCGGGGGGAAAATCAGCCCCAGCATTTT | CASRDRGENQPQHF
TRBJ2-3 | . | TRBV11-3 | . | TGTGCCAGCAGTCAGGGAACAGATACGCAGTATTTT | CASSQGTDTQYF
TRBJ1-2 | . | TRBV2 | TRBD1 | TGTGCCAGCAGTGGACAGGGGGCTAACTATGGCTACACCTTC | CASSGQGANYGYTF
TRBJ1-5 | . | TRBV12-3/TRBV12-4 | . | TGTGCCAGCAGTCCCCTGAGCAATCAGCCCCAGCATTTT | CASSPLSNQPQHF
TRBJ1-1 | . | TRBV5-1 | . | TGCGCCAGCAGCTTGGCCGGGGGGTTTACTTTCTTT | CASSLAGGFTFF
TRBJ1-1 | . | TRBV7-9 | . | TGTGCCAGCAGCTTAGCCCAGTACACTGAAGCTTTCTTT | CASSLAQYTEAFF
TRBJ2-3 | . | TRBV7-9 | TRBD2 | TGTGCCAGCAGGTCGTGGGGCGGGGGGCGTCTCACAGATACGCAGTATTTT | CASRSWGGGRLTDTQYF
TRBJ1-5 | . | TRBV11-2 | . | TGTGCCAGCAGCTTAGCAGAAAATCAGCCCCAGCATTTT | CASSLAENQPQHF
TRBJ1-6 | few | TRBV11-2 | TRBD1 | TGTGCCAGCAGCCGACAGGGGGCCCGGGCGAATTCACCCCTCCACTTT | CASSRQGARANSPLHF
TRBJ1-2 | . | TRBV6-6 | . | TGTGCCAGCAGTTACGGGGACAACTACTATGGCTACACCTTC | CASSYGDNYYGYTF
TRBJ1-3 | . | TRBV6-5 | . | TGTGCCAGCAGTTCCTGGACACGTGGAAACACCATATATTTT | CASSSWTRGNTIYF